This is a list of T cell receptor beta chains from one sample in a study of T-cell memory formation after mild COVID-19. MiXCR, applied by TCRdb to the 5' RACE reads, yields one record per CDR3 protein. The profile shows roughly 600,000 distinct CDR3 sequences, around 17% of them singletons. The specimen sequenced was PBMCs or a T cell subset sorted from them (not recorded which). The receptors were sampled from an adult woman who had mild COVID-19 (a few samples of this study predate the infection). Cell type and time point are not known. The CDR3 runs from the conserved cysteine through the conserved F or W. The D gene is left open where the match is weak. Only part of the rows carry a size: once, few, many, or a class if the clone is expanded.

abundance,j_gene,v_gene,len,d_gene,CDR3nt,CDR3aa
few,TRBJ2-5,TRBV10-3,16,NA,TGTGCCATCAGTGCTCCACTTTGCTACAGTGGGGGGACCCAGTACTTC,CAISAPLCYSGGTQYF
few,TRBJ1-2,TRBV6-5,14,NA,TGTGCCAGCAGTAAACCGAACAGGGCCAATGGCTACACCTTC,CASSKPNRANGYTF
NA,TRBJ1-5,TRBV6-6,13,NA,TGTGCCAGCAGTTCTACGGGGGGTCAGCCCCAGCATTTT,CASSSTGGQPQHF
NA,TRBJ2-5,TRBV7-9,17,TRBD1,TGTGCCAGCACCCTCCCCGGGACAGCCGTTTACCAAGAGACCCAGTACTTC,CASTLPGTAVYQETQYF
few,TRBJ2-1,TRBV21-1,15,NA,TGTGCCAGCAGCAAAAGGGGTCCAAGGGCATGGGAGCAGTTCTTC,CASSKRGPRAWEQFF
NA,TRBJ2-7,TRBV30,14,TRBD2,TGTGCCTGGAAGAGAAGCGGGGACTACTACGAGCAGTACTTC,CAWKRSGDYYEQYF
few,TRBJ2-3,TRBV5-5,18,NA,TGTGCCAGCAGCTTGGACCCACCGCCGGCCCCGGGCACAGATACGCAGTATTTT,CASSLDPPPAPGTDTQYF
few,TRBJ2-7,TRBV3-1,16,NA,TGTGCCAGCAGCCAGGGGGTCGTGACGGGTGCCTACGAGCAGTACTTC,CASSQGVVTGAYEQYF
NA,TRBJ1-5,TRBV27,14,NA,TGTGCCAGCAGAAAATTAGATAGCAATCAGCCCCAGCATTTT,CASRKLDSNQPQHF
many,TRBJ2-3,TRBV2,14,NA,TGTGCCAGCACTGAAGGAACAGGCACAGATACGCAGTATTTT,CASTEGTGTDTQYF
NA,TRBJ2-4,TRBV4-1,19,TRBD1,TGCGCCAGCAGCCAAGTCGACAGGGGTGACCTTTGGGCCAAAAACATTCAGTACTTC,CASSQVDRGDLWAKNIQYF
few,TRBJ2-1,TRBV3-1,15,TRBD1,TGTGCCAGCAGCCAAGGGACAGGGTCCTACAATGAGCAGTTCTTC,CASSQGTGSYNEQFF
few,TRBJ2-7,TRBV27,15,TRBD2,TGTGCCAGCAGCAACCAGCGGGGGTTGATCTACGAGCAGTACTTC,CASSNQRGLIYEQYF
NA,TRBJ2-1,TRBV4-1,17,NA,TGCGCCAGCAGCCAAGACCCTGGAGATCTTTCCTACAATGAGCAGTTCTTC,CASSQDPGDLSYNEQFF
many,TRBJ2-2,TRBV7-9,15,TRBD1,TGTGCCAGCAGCCCTCGGACAGGAAACACCGGGGAGCTGTTTTTT,CASSPRTGNTGELFF
NA,TRBJ2-7,TRBV4-1,14,NA,TGCGCCAGCAGCCAAGATGATGGGGGGTACGAGCAGTACTTC,CASSQDDGGYEQYF
many,TRBJ2-4,TRBV20-1,15,TRBD1,TGCAGTGCTAGCACCCTGGGACCCCAGGGGGACATTCAGTACTTC,CSASTLGPQGDIQYF
few,TRBJ2-7,TRBV27,15,TRBD1,TGTGCCAGCAGTTCCCTACTGACAGGGCTCTACGAGCAGTACTTC,CASSSLLTGLYEQYF
NA,TRBJ1-1,TRBV4-3,14,NA,TGCGCCAGCAGCCAAGCCGAGGGGGGCACTGAAGCTTTCTTT,CASSQAEGGTEAFF
many,TRBJ2-1,TRBV24-1,11,NA,TGTGCCACCAGTGATCCCAAAGGGCAGTTCTTC,CATSDPKGQFF
NA,TRBJ1-4,TRBV12-3/TRBV12-4,15,TRBD1,TGTGCCAGCAGTTTCGGGGGACAGGGGGCCGAAAAACTGTTTTTT,CASSFGGQGAEKLFF
many,TRBJ2-3,TRBV7-6,15,NA,TGTGCCAGCAGCCCGCGGACGGCTAGCACAGATACGCAGTATTTT,CASSPRTASTDTQYF
few,TRBJ2-4,TRBV20-1,13,TRBD1,TGCAGTGCTCTGAGGACAGGGGTGAACATTCAGTACTTC,CSALRTGVNIQYF
NA,TRBJ2-7,TRBV24-1,15,NA,TGTGCCACCAGTGATTTGTATGATGGTGGCTACGAGCAGTACTTC,CATSDLYDGGYEQYF
few,TRBJ2-3,TRBV6-2/TRBV6-3,16,TRBD2,TGTGCCAGCAGTACAGGACTAGCGGTCCCCAGGGATACGCAGTATTTT,CASSTGLAVPRDTQYF
NA,TRBJ2-3,TRBV12-3/TRBV12-4,17,TRBD1,TGTGCCAGCAGTTACGGAGACAGGGTTCGTAACACAGATACGCAGTATTTT,CASSYGDRVRNTDTQYF
few,TRBJ1-2,TRBV29-1,12,TRBD1,TGCAGCGTTGCAGGGACAGTCTATGGCTACACCTTC,CSVAGTVYGYTF
many,TRBJ2-1,TRBV12-3/TRBV12-4,14,NA,TGTGCCAGCAGTTTCTGGGACGGAGGGAATGAGCAGTTCTTC,CASSFWDGGNEQFF
NA,TRBJ2-7,TRBV5-1,16,TRBD1,TGCGCCAGCAGCTCGACAACGGGACAGGGCATCTACGAGCAGTACTTC,CASSSTTGQGIYEQYF
NA,TRBJ2-7,TRBV6-2/TRBV6-3,15,NA,TGTGCCAGCAGTTACTCCCAAGAGGCTAACTACGAGCAGTACTTC,CASSYSQEANYEQYF
NA,TRBJ2-5,TRBV18,16,NA,TGTGCCAGCTCACCACAAGGACAAACCTTCCAAGAGACCCAGTACTTC,CASSPQGQTFQETQYF
few,TRBJ2-2,TRBV13,13,NA,TGTGCCAGCAGCTCCCTCCAGGCCGGGGAGCTGTTTTTT,CASSSLQAGELFF
NA,TRBJ1-5,TRBV7-9,16,TRBD1,TGTGCCAGCAGCTCGTCCCAACAGGGGGACAATCAGCCCCAGCATTTT,CASSSSQQGDNQPQHF
many,TRBJ2-1,TRBV6-5,14,TRBD2,TGTGCCAGCAGTTACCCGGGGGGGTACAATGAGCAGTTCTTC,CASSYPGGYNEQFF
NA,TRBJ2-1,TRBV12-3/TRBV12-4,15,TRBD2,TGTGCCAGCACCTCCGGGACTAGCGGGGTGAATGAGCAGTTCTTC,CASTSGTSGVNEQFF
NA,TRBJ1-1,TRBV12-3/TRBV12-4,14,TRBD1,TGTGCCAGCAGAAGGGGACAGGAGAACACTGAAGCTTTCTTT,CASRRGQENTEAFF
few,TRBJ2-3,TRBV5-1,17,NA,TGCGCCAGCAGCTACGGGCGGGGCTTTTCTAGCACAGATACGCAGTATTTT,CASSYGRGFSSTDTQYF
NA,TRBJ2-1,TRBV5-6,17,NA,TGTGCCAGCAGCCCTCTTTCGAAAGCAACGTACTACAATGAGCAGTTCTTC,CASSPLSKATYYNEQFF
few,TRBJ2-4,TRBV5-1,15,NA,TGCGCCAGCAGCACCACCCTTCGGACCAAAAACATTCAGTACTTC,CASSTTLRTKNIQYF
NA,TRBJ2-2,TRBV18,14,TRBD2,TGTGCCAGCTCACCGGGACCGGGAGGAAGGGAGCTGTTTTTT,CASSPGPGGRELFF
NA,TRBJ1-5,TRBV6-5,13,NA,TGTGCCAGCAGTTTCCAGGTAAATCAGCCCCAGCATTTT,CASSFQVNQPQHF
NA,TRBJ1-2,TRBV30,14,NA,TGTGCCTGGAATCGGAAGATGGACACGAATGGCTACACCTTC,CAWNRKMDTNGYTF
few,TRBJ2-7,TRBV10-2,14,TRBD2,TGCGCCAGCAGAGCTAGCGGGACAACTTTCGGGCAGTACTTC,CASRASGTTFGQYF
many,TRBJ1-1,TRBV27,14,NA,TGTGCCAGCAGTTTAGGGGGGGAAGGCACTGAAGCTTTCTTT,CASSLGGEGTEAFF
few,TRBJ2-7,TRBV5-1,14,NA,TGCGCCAGCAGCTTGGTGGTCGCGGGCTACGAGCAGTACTTC,CASSLVVAGYEQYF
few,TRBJ1-6,TRBV12-3/TRBV12-4,15,TRBD1,TGTGCCAGCAGACAGGACAGGGGGCGTAATTCACCCCTCCACTTT,CASRQDRGRNSPLHF
few,TRBJ2-5,TRBV19,14,TRBD2,TGTGCCAGTAGTATGGGGGGACTACAAGAGACCCAGTACTTC,CASSMGGLQETQYF
few,TRBJ2-7,TRBV20-1,18,TRBD2,TGCAGTGCTAGCGCCTTCGGGACTAGCGGGGGGGCCAGGGTAGAGCAGTACTTC,CSASAFGTSGGARVEQYF
NA,TRBJ2-1,TRBV4-1,16,NA,TGCGCCAGCAGCCAAGGTTACCGAGCCTCCTACAATGAGCAGTTCTTC,CASSQGYRASYNEQFF
few,TRBJ2-2,TRBV6-5,16,TRBD2,TGTGCCAGCAGTCCCCTAGGGCTAGCGGGAACCGGGGAGCTGTTTTTT,CASSPLGLAGTGELFF
NA,TRBJ2-7,TRBV2,12,NA,TGTGCCAGCAAGTCGGGACCCTACGAGCAGTACTTC,CASKSGPYEQYF
NA,TRBJ2-7,TRBV11-2,13,NA,TGTGCCAGCAGCCCGAGTAGGACAGCCGAGCAGTACTTC,CASSPSRTAEQYF
many,TRBJ2-3,TRBV27,15,NA,TGTGCCAGCAGTTTATCGAGCCGGGGCACAGATACGCAGTATTTT,CASSLSSRGTDTQYF
NA,TRBJ2-2,TRBV15,15,TRBD2,TGTGCCACCAGCACCCTAGCGGGAAACACCGGGGAGCTGTTTTTT,CATSTLAGNTGELFF
few,TRBJ1-2,TRBV5-4,15,NA,TGTGCCAGCAGCTTCGGTGGACAGCGGGACTATGGCTACACCTTC,CASSFGGQRDYGYTF
NA,TRBJ2-3,TRBV7-9,15,NA,TGTGCCAGCAGCCCCCTTGGGGGGTCCACAGATACGCAGTATTTT,CASSPLGGSTDTQYF
NA,TRBJ2-2,TRBV18,14,NA,TGTGCCAGCTCACCCGGGCCGCAGCGCGGGGAGCTGTTTTTT,CASSPGPQRGELFF